This T cell receptor (beta chain) was recovered during a study of T cell responses to AZD1222 COVID-19 vaccine. The study's findings and limits: At baseline, just five to seven AZD1222 recipients tested seropositive.

TCRdb's copy holds only in-frame clones and misses some; the assay was immunoSEQ multiplex PCR. The repertoire has 100,000 to 150,000 clones, approximately 92% of them found once; the top ten carry 1.1%. The germline CDR1 and CDR2 sequences are SNHLY and FYNNEI. The CDR3 is 15 amino acids. V shed 5 bases and J 0 bases; nucleotides not matched to a gene: 1. This clone turned up a few times. Its antigen is unidentified. This receptor was taken from an adult in good health. This sample comprised peripheral blood, obtained on day 0 of AZD1222 vaccination. The chain employs TRBV2 and TRBJ1-4, with 9 bases fitting TRBD1. DNA of the CDR3: TGTGCCAGCAGTAGACAGGGGGCAACTAATGAAAAACTGTTTTTT. Protein product: CASSRQGATNEKLFF. The complete variable domain, with remaining parts taken from reference TRBV2 and TRBJ1-4, reads EPEVTQTPSHQVTQMGQEVILRCVPISNHLYFYWYRQILGQKVEFLVSFYNNEISEKSEIFDDQFSVERPDGSNFTLKIRSTKLEDSAMYFCASSRQGATNEKLFFGSGTQLSVL.